The TCR beta chain described here comes from a study of cytomegalovirus exposure and HLA in healthy donors. Study-level findings and limits: Within the data, a cluster of highly shared sequence variants was likely a sequencing artifact.

Primers included in the PCR were 60 Vbeta and 13 Jbeta primers. Clones were read by immunoSEQ multiplex PCR, and TCRdb kept only the in-frame ones, dropping some. Its listing shows 200,000 to 250,000 clones. On this clone itself: Its antigen is not identified.

V lost 7 bases to trimming and J lost 8 bases; unmatched junction nucleotides: 6. The germline CDR1 and CDR2 sequences are SQVTM and ANQGSEA. The length of the CDR3 is 12 residues. The chain has TRBV29-1 and TRBJ2-1; 9 bases map to TRBD1. The TCR sequence derives from a girl aged 2-9 years in good health and CMV-seropositive. The sample taken for sequencing was PBMCs. The CDR3 sequence is CSATGGTDEQFF. The CDR3 DNA reads as TGCAGCGCGACAGGGGGAACGGATGAGCAGTTCTTC.